These T cell receptor beta chains were read from a single sample in a study of regulatory T cells in long-lasting Graves disease. TCRdb redid the calling of the multiplex PCR reads with MiXCR, one entry per CDR3 protein. This table holds 350,000 to 450,000 distinct CDR3 sequences, roughly 23% found once. Sequenced material: peripheral blood mononuclear cells (PBMCs), taken when the disease was refractory, from a patient treated with antithyroid drugs. These receptors were obtained from a female donor with Graves disease. Both conserved end residues are part of each CDR3. D genes are given only for firm matches. Part of the rows lack a size; the others show once, few, many or a class for expanded clones.

abundance,v_gene,j_gene,d_gene,CDR3nt,CDR3aa
NA,TRBV5-6,TRBJ2-7,NA,TGTGCCAGCAGCTCCGGAATCGGGAGTAAGTCCTCCGAGCAGTACTTC,CASSSGIGSKSSEQYF
many,TRBV13,TRBJ2-7,NA,TGTGCCAGCAGCTTAGGCCCGGGGGAGCAGTACTTC,CASSLGPGEQYF
many,TRBV24-1,TRBJ1-5,NA,TGTGCCACCCGTGCCCCGGGTCCCAATCAGCCCCAGCATTTT,CATRAPGPNQPQHF
NA,TRBV7-9,TRBJ1-5,TRBD1,TGTGCCAGCAGCCATACGTTGACAGGGGGCGTCAATCAGCCCCAGCATTTT,CASSHTLTGGVNQPQHF
few,TRBV20-1,TRBJ2-2,TRBD1,TGCAGTGCTGGCACCCGGGACAGGGCGGACGACGCCGGGGAGCTGTTTTTT,CSAGTRDRADDAGELFF
many,TRBV27,TRBJ2-6,NA,TGTCCCCGGGAAGGGGCCCTAAATAACTCTGGGGCCAACGTCCTGACTTTC,CPREGALNNSGANVLTF
NA,TRBV7-8,TRBJ2-1,NA,TGTGCCAGCAGCTTAGGTTTCTCAGGCGGTGCCATCTACAATGAGCAGTTCTTC,CASSLGFSGGAIYNEQFF
few,TRBV29-1,TRBJ1-1,NA,TGCAGCGTTGAAGACAGCAGGGCCACTGAAGCTTTCTTT,CSVEDSRATEAFF
NA,TRBV5-6,TRBJ2-7,NA,TGTGCCAGCAGCTTGGAGCCAGCAGGGCGTCCCTACGAGCAGTACTTC,CASSLEPAGRPYEQYF
many,TRBV3-1,TRBJ2-5,NA,TGTGCCAGCAGCCAATCGGCGGACGGGACCCGTAGACAGACCCAGTACTTC,CASSQSADGTRRQTQYF
NA,TRBV27,TRBJ2-3,TRBD1,TGTGCCAGCAGTTTTACAGGGGAAGGAGATACGCAGTATTTT,CASSFTGEGDTQYF
NA,TRBV20-1,TRBJ2-3,NA,TGCAGTGCTCAGGCCCGAAAACCATCCACAGATACGCAGTATTTT,CSAQARKPSTDTQYF
few,TRBV5-8,TRBJ1-2,NA,TGTGCCAGCAGCTCGACCAGGACGGGAGAGACTAACTATGGCTACACCTTC,CASSSTRTGETNYGYTF
many,TRBV19,TRBJ2-2,TRBD1,TGTGCCAGTAGTATGGTCCAGGGGGTGACCGGGGAGCTGTTTTTT,CASSMVQGVTGELFF
many,TRBV2,TRBJ2-7,TRBD1,TGTGCCAGCAGCGGGACAGGCAACGAGCAGTACTTC,CASSGTGNEQYF
few,TRBV7-9,TRBJ1-1,NA,TGTGCCAGCAGCCCCGGTGGGACAAACAGGAACACTGAAGCTTTCTTT,CASSPGGTNRNTEAFF
few,TRBV14,TRBJ1-4,NA,TGTGCCAGCAGCCAAGATTGGCATGCAACTAATGAAAAACTGTTTTTT,CASSQDWHATNEKLFF
few,TRBV4-1,TRBJ1-2,TRBD1,TGCGCCAGCAGCCAAGGGGACAGCCTATCCTATGGCTACACCTTC,CASSQGDSLSYGYTF
NA,TRBV29-1,TRBJ2-3,NA,TGCAGCCCTAGGGCACAGCGGAATAAGGGCACAGATACGCAGTATTTT,CSPRAQRNKGTDTQYF
NA,TRBV11-2,TRBJ2-6,NA,TGTGCCAGCAGCTTAATGGCAGGCTCTGGGGCCAACGTCCTGACTTTC,CASSLMAGSGANVLTF
many,TRBV28,TRBJ2-7,TRBD2,TGTGCCAGCAGCTTATTAGCGGGGTCCTACGAGCAGTACTTC,CASSLLAGSYEQYF
few,TRBV5-1,TRBJ2-7,NA,TGCGCCAGCAGCTTGGCGACCGCGACCTACGAGCAGTACTTC,CASSLATATYEQYF
many,TRBV2,TRBJ2-2,NA,TGTGCCAGCAGGGCGGACGGCACCGGGGAGCTGTTTTTT,CASRADGTGELFF
NA,TRBV6-5,TRBJ2-7,NA,TGTGCCAGCAGTTACTTGCGGGACTCCTACGAGCAGTACTTC,CASSYLRDSYEQYF
many,TRBV12-3/TRBV12-4,TRBJ1-3,NA,TGTGCCAGTCAGTTTAATGGGTCCCCTGGAAACACCATATATTTT,CASQFNGSPGNTIYF
NA,TRBV30,TRBJ1-2,NA,TGTGCCTGGAGACAGGGAGATGGCTACACCTTC,CAWRQGDGYTF
many,TRBV28,TRBJ1-3,TRBD1,TGTGCCAGCATCACACAGGGGGTTGGAAACACCATATATTTT,CASITQGVGNTIYF
NA,TRBV6-1,TRBJ1-4,TRBD1,TGTGCCAGCAGTGAAACGACAGGGGGGGGTGAAAAACTGTTTTTT,CASSETTGGGEKLFF
many,TRBV27,TRBJ1-4,TRBD1,TGTGCCAGCATCAGGACAGGGAATGAGTTTACTAATGAAAAACTGTTTTTT,CASIRTGNEFTNEKLFF
many,TRBV7-2,TRBJ2-5,TRBD2,TGTGCCAGCAGCTTAGACGGGACTAGCGGGTTTGAGACCCAGTACTTC,CASSLDGTSGFETQYF
many,TRBV20-1,TRBJ1-2,NA,TGCAGTGCTCCGACAGGAGTTAACTATGGCTACACCTTC,CSAPTGVNYGYTF
many,TRBV7-3,TRBJ2-2,NA,TGTGCCAGCAGTCATAGGTTAGCGGTTCGACCCGGGGAGCTGTTTTTT,CASSHRLAVRPGELFF
many,TRBV30,TRBJ2-5,NA,TGTGCCTGGAGTGTAGGGGAGACCCAGTACTTC,CAWSVGETQYF
many,TRBV28,TRBJ2-7,NA,TGTGCCAGCAGTTGGCGGGGGCTTGACGAGCAGTACTTC,CASSWRGLDEQYF
few,TRBV27,TRBJ2-7,NA,TGTGCCAGCAGTTTTTCTGGAGGGCATTCCTACGAGCAGTACTTC,CASSFSGGHSYEQYF
NA,TRBV24-1,TRBJ2-3,TRBD2,TGTGCCACCAGTGATTTGAGGACTAGCGGGAGCTGGAGCACAGATACGCAGTATTTT,CATSDLRTSGSWSTDTQYF
NA,TRBV20-1,TRBJ2-3,NA,TGCAGTGCTAGGCGAAGGGCAGATACGCAGTATTTT,CSARRRADTQYF
NA,TRBV29-1,TRBJ2-6,TRBD1,TGCAGCGTGGGACAGGGAGGAGGGGCCAACGTCCTGACTTTC,CSVGQGGGANVLTF
many,TRBV2,TRBJ2-7,TRBD1,TGTGCCAGCAGACGACAGGGAAACTACGAGCAGTACTTC,CASRRQGNYEQYF
NA,TRBV30,TRBJ2-4,NA,TGTGCCTGGAGTGGGGACAAAAACATTCAGTACTTC,CAWSGDKNIQYF
many,TRBV28,TRBJ1-5,TRBD1,TGTGCCAGCAGTTTATTCCAAGACAGGGGTAATCAGCCCCAGCATTTT,CASSLFQDRGNQPQHF
many,TRBV2,TRBJ1-5,TRBD1,TGTGCCAGCAAGTCAGGGGGAAAACAGCCCCAGCATTTT,CASKSGGKQPQHF